A selection of T cell receptor beta chains follows, all from one sample in a study of graft-versus-host responses after intestinal transplantation. These receptors' targets are unknown. The assay was immunoSEQ multiplex PCR, and TCRdb's table has in-frame clones only and misses some. Of more than 80,000 clones listed, roughly four fifths are singletons. The sample consisted of unstimulated CD8+ T cells sorted from spleen or lymph node cells, taken before intestinal transplant. These receptors all come from a human donor who received an intestinal transplant. CDR3s include the opening cysteine and the closing phenylalanine or tryptophan. The D gene is left open where the match is weak. Only some rows state a clone size, as once, few, many or a class for expanded clones.

12,TRBV25-1,-,-,TRBJ2-7,CASPMEGCEQYF,TGTGCCAGCCCCATGGAGGGGTGCGAGCAGTACTTC
18,TRBV11-2,-,TRBD1,TRBJ2-2,CASSLVPRTGLNTGELFF,TGTGCCAGCAGCTTAGTCCCCCGGACAGGGCTGAACACCGGGGAGCTGTTTTTT
12,TRBV6-5,-,-,TRBJ2-2,CASSYGAGELFF,TGTGCCAGCAGCTACGGGGCCGGGGAGCTGTTTTTT
14,TRBV6-6,once,-,TRBJ2-1,CATTPEDTYNEQFF,TGTGCCACCACCCCCGAGGATACCTACAATGAGCAGTTCTTC
17,TRBV9,-,TRBD1,TRBJ1-5,CASSVARTGPANQPQHF,TGTGCCAGCAGCGTAGCCCGGACAGGGCCAGCCAATCAGCCCCAGCATTTT
13,TRBV2,-,-,TRBJ2-5,CASSDPYQETQYF,TGTGCCAGCAGTGATCCGTACCAAGAGACCCAGTACTTC
13,TRBV19,-,TRBD1,TRBJ2-7,CASSRDSYYEQYF,TGTGCCAGTTCCCGGGACAGTTACTACGAGCAGTACTTC
18,TRBV28,-,TRBD1,TRBJ1-2,CASSFAFSGTGAGYGYTF,TGTGCCAGCAGTTTTGCCTTTTCCGGGACAGGGGCTGGCTATGGCTACACCTTC
11,TRBV7-9,-,-,TRBJ2-7,CASSPSYEQYF,TGTGCCAGCAGCCCTTCCTACGAGCAGTACTTC
18,TRBV4-1,-,-,TRBJ2-5,CASSQDRGGPIAQETQYF,TGCGCCAGCAGCCAAGATAGGGGCGGCCCCATTGCCCAAGAGACCCAGTACTTC
14,TRBV2,-,TRBD1,TRBJ1-2,CARDRGISSVGYTF,TGTGCCAGGGACAGGGGGATTTCTTCGGTTGGCTACACCTTC